The next 25 T cell receptor beta chains were all read from a single sample in a study of regulatory T cells in long-lasting Graves disease. Libraries of TCR beta came from iRepertoire HTBI primers plus Arm-PCR of CDR3 regions. Each CDR3 protein is one row after TCRdb ran MiXCR on the multiplex PCR reads. In the table there are more than 300,000 distinct CDR3 sequences, roughly 10% of which are singletons. The time point was: newly diagnosed GD, antithyroid drugs for less than 3 months. The authors made the TCR library using RNA they extracted from PBMCs. Another study also made use of these data, one on T cells in Graves' hyperthyroidism and ophthalmopathy.

The sample in question was peripheral blood mononuclear cells (PBMCs), obtained at new diagnosis, from a patient treated with antithyroid drugs. These receptor sequences come from a woman aged 18 to 35 with Graves disease.

In this sample, this clonotype turned up a few times. The genes are TRBV20-1 and TRBJ2-3, with D perhaps TRBD1 or TRBD2 (6 bases each). V shed 3 bases and J shed 3 bases, with 13 bases lying between them. The CDR3 loop spans 14 amino acids. Germline values: CDR1 DFQATT, CDR2 SNEGSKA (reference sequence). The CDR3 DNA reads TGCAGTGCTAGGGACCTAGGGGGGACAGATACGCAGTATTTT. The encoded protein is CSARDLGGTDTQYF.

This clonotype was seen at least ten times. The chain couples TRBV5-6 to TRBJ2-7, with D hard to call. This CDR3 has 13 residues. With 1 base removed from V and 7 bases from J, the gap between germline ends came to 12 bases. Looked up from germline, CDR1 is SGHDT and CDR2 is YYEEEE. CDR3 in amino acids: CASSLRPSGEQYF. CDR3 in DNA: TGTGCCAGCAGCTTGAGGCCTTCCGGAGAGCAGTACTTC.

This clonotype was seen ten or more times. The J gene is TRBJ2-7, the V gene TRBV3-1, with 8 bases matching TRBD1. Germline V gives CDR1 LGHDT, CDR2 YNNKEL (reference sequence). This CDR3 is 15 amino acids long. With V trimmed by 2 bases and J by 3 bases, 6 bases remained unmatched. The CDR3 nucleotides are TGTGCCAGCAGCCAAACCGGGACAGGCCTCTACGAGCAGTACGTC. As protein: CASSQTGTGLYEQYV.

This clonotype was detected many times. The chain combines TRBV24-1 with TRBJ2-2; possible D gene TRBD1, 6 bases. The CDR3 totals 17 residues. Germline V gene lookup returns CDR1 KGHDR and CDR2 SFDVKD. V lost 0 bases, J lost 1 base, and 11 bases lay in between. CDR3: CATSDLGTGLNTGELFF. In DNA form, the CDR3 reads TGTGCCACCAGTGATTTGGGCACAGGGCTGAACACCGGGGAGCTGTTTTTT.

This clonotype was seen at least ten times. V is TRBV5-6 and J is TRBJ2-1; D is unclear. CDR1 SGHDT and CDR2 YYEEEE come from the germline V gene. The V end was cut by 2 bases, the J end by 4 bases, with 13 bases between. There are 15 residues in the CDR3. For the CDR3, the DNA is TGTGCCAGCAGCTTCGTTGAAACGAGGTACAATGAGCAGTTCTTC. It translates to CASSFVETRYNEQFF.

This clonotype was seen ten or more times. The chain joins TRBV5-1 to TRBJ2-2, with D unresolved. The V gene's germline CDR1 is SGHRS and CDR2 YFSETQ. The CDR3 sequence is 14 residues long. V lost 6 bases, J lost 2 bases, and 11 bases lay in between. In DNA, the CDR3 is TGCGCCAGCACCCCTAAGCCCAACACCGGGGAGCTGTTTTTT. Translating gives CASTPKPNTGELFF.

This clonotype was observed at least ten times. The genes are TRBV18 and TRBJ2-2, with a weak D call TRBD2 (6 bases). This CDR3 spans 16 amino acids. CDR1 is KGHSH and CDR2 is LQKENI in the germline V gene. V dropped 8 bases and J dropped 0 bases, with 16 bases sitting between them. For the CDR3, the DNA is TGTGCCAGCCAGACACCCGGGGGAGCGAACACCGGGGAGCTGTTTTTT. Amino acids: CASQTPGGANTGELFF.

The V call is TRBV28, the J call TRBJ2-5, with a weak D call TRBD2 (5 bases). CDR3 length: 15 amino acids. The germline gives CDR1 MDHEN, CDR2 SYDVKM. V gave up 5 bases and J gave up 2 bases, with 15 bases separating them. The CDR3 spells CASSERSGKQETQYF. The CDR3, as DNA: TGTGCCAGCAGTGAGCGGTCTGGGAAACAAGAGACCCAGTACTTC.

This clonotype has at least ten counts. J is TRBJ2-7 and V is TRBV7-2; 8 bases fit TRBD1. V lost 2 bases, J lost 0 bases, and 3 bases stayed unmatched. The CDR3 loop spans 15 amino acids. Germline values: CDR1 SGHTA, CDR2 FQGNSA. CDR3 sequence reads: CASSLSQGVSYEQYF. In DNA, the CDR3 is TGTGCCAGCAGCTTATCACAGGGGGTCTCCTACGAGCAGTACTTC.

This clonotype showed up many times. The chain joins TRBV30 to TRBJ1-2; no definite D call. Trimming shortened V by 2 bases and J by 0 bases, and 10 bases separated the two germline ends. The germline V gene encodes CDR1 GTSNPN and CDR2 SVGIG (reference sequence). The CDR3 length is 14 residues. CDR3 sequence: CAWSWGNSNYGYTF. CDR3 coding DNA: TGTGCCTGGAGTTGGGGAAATTCTAACTATGGCTACACCTTC.

Concerning this clonotype itself: A single base separates this from a much larger clone, so it may be a read error. The CDR3 carries no conserved terminal phenylalanine or tryptophan, so it likely arises from a read error. Here the CDR3 DNA reads TGTGCCAGCACCGAAGGAGGAAACACTGAAGCTTTCCTT. Protein sequence: CASTEGGNTEAFL. This rearrangement joins TRBV28 to TRBJ1-1; no reliable D call. The length of the CDR3 is 13 residues. CDR1 is MDHEN, CDR2 SYDVKM, per germline. The V end was cut by 7 bases, the J end by 2 bases, with 11 bases between.

J is TRBJ1-1 and V is TRBV19; D is undetermined. V was cut by 7 bases and J by 7 bases, with 16 bases left in between. This CDR3 is 13 amino acids long. In germline, CDR1 is LNHDA, CDR2 SQIVND (reference sequence). CDR3 nucleotide sequence: TGTGCCAGTAATCCGGGAACAGAGGGTGAAGCTTTCTTT. Translating it yields CASNPGTEGEAFF.

This clonotype appeared many times. The chain employs TRBV9 and TRBJ2-5; D not certain. Trimming left V 0 bases short and J 1 base short, with 4 bases between. Germline V gives CDR1 SGDLS, CDR2 YYNGEE. The CDR3 consists of 13 residues. CDR3 in amino acids: CASSVGPQETQYF. The CDR3, as DNA: TGTGCCAGCAGCGTAGGACCCCAAGAGACCCAGTACTTC.

This clonotype has a count of ten or more. The chain employs TRBV24-1 and TRBJ2-5, with D perhaps matching TRBD1 (5 bases). Germline CDR1 and CDR2: KGHDR and SFDVKD. The CDR3 is 15 residues long. Trimming took off 3 bases at V and 3 bases at J, with 13 bases between the two ends. The CDR3 region is CATSDPRGREETQYF. The CDR3 DNA reads TGTGCCACCAGTGATCCAAGGGGCCGGGAAGAGACCCAGTACTTC.

CDR3 nucleotide sequence: TGCGCCAGCAGTGAAGAAAGGTTAGCTTGGCCCCAGCATTTT. It yields the protein CASSEERLAWPQHF. The chain joins TRBV10-2 to TRBJ1-5; D is ambiguous. Germline V gene data show CDR1 as WSHSY and CDR2 as SAAADI. This CDR3 has 14 residues. The V and J ends lost 3 bases and 9 bases respectively, with 15 bases between them.

This clonotype was picked up many times. The chain joins TRBV7-9 to TRBJ2-1; tentative D call: TRBD2 (7 bases). The CDR3 spans 19 residues. CDR1 is SEHNR and CDR2 is FQNEAQ in the germline V gene (reference sequence). Trimming left V 5 bases short and J 0 bases short, with 23 bases between. The CDR3 DNA sequence: TGTGCCAGCAGCCCAAGGGGGGGCACTACGGAGAACTCCTACAATGAGCAGTTCTTC. Amino acid sequence: CASSPRGGTTENSYNEQFF.

This clonotype was seen a handful of times. The rearrangement uses TRBV27 and TRBJ1-5; D ambiguous. This CDR3 spans 16 amino acids. Germline lookup yields CDR1 MNHEY and CDR2 SMNVEV (reference sequence). Trimming removed 4 bases at V and 9 bases at J, with 22 bases between. CDR3 region: CASSSLRVDGSRPQHF. The CDR3 DNA follows: TGTGCCAGCAGTTCCTTAAGGGTGGACGGATCCAGGCCCCAGCATTTT.

As regards this clonotype: A single base separates this from a much larger clone, so it may be a read error. The genes are TRBV27 and TRBJ1-1; perhaps TRBD1 as D (5 bases). Germline V gene data show CDR1 as MNHEY and CDR2 as SMNVEV (reference sequence). The CDR3 sequence is 17 residues long. The DNA of the CDR3 is TGTGCCAGCAGTCCCCGATCCCCCGCCCCTTCGGGGACTGAAGCTCTCTTT. It yields the protein CASSPRSPAPSGTEALF.

The V call is TRBV16, the J call TRBJ2-7, with 12 bases matching TRBD2. CDR3 size: 18 residues. With V trimmed by 0 bases and J by 2 bases, 8 bases remained unmatched. CDR1 KGHSY and CDR2 FQNENV come from the germline V gene. The DNA of the CDR3 is TGTGCCAGCAGCCAATCTTTGACTAGCGGGAGAGTCGCCTACGAGCAGTACTTC. Its protein product is CASSQSLTSGRVAYEQYF.

The rearrangement uses TRBV15 and TRBJ2-6, with D uncertain. Per germline, CDR1 LNHNV and CDR2 YYDKDF (reference sequence). The CDR3 consists of 14 residues. The V end was cut by 2 bases, the J end by 3 bases, with 5 bases between. In DNA, the CDR3 is TGTGCCACCAGCAGATGGCTTGGGGCCAACGTCCTGACTTTC. Its protein is CATSRWLGANVLTF.

This rearrangement joins TRBV2 to TRBJ2-3; no firm D call. With the DNA end fitting TRBJ1-1 better, the J assignment may be wrong. Germline V CDR1 and CDR2: SNHLY, FYNNEI. This CDR3 has 10 residues. This CDR3 is CASSGIVAFF. DNA for the CDR3: TGTGCCAGCAGTGGGATAGTAGCTTTCTTT.

This chain links TRBV7-3 with TRBJ2-1; possible D gene TRBD1, 6 bases. CDR3 length: 17 residues. Germline assignment: CDR1 SGHTA and CDR2 FQGTGA. Trimming cost V 5 bases and J 3 bases, with 20 bases left between them. CDR3 sequence reads: CASSDPVGGAGYNEQFF. The CDR3, as DNA: TGTGCCAGCAGCGACCCGGTTGGGGGCGCAGGCTACAATGAGCAGTTCTTC. The whole variable domain, remainder taken from reference TRBV7-3 and TRBJ2-1, is GAGVSQTPSNKVTEKGKYVELRCDPISGHTALYWYRQSLGQGPEFLIYFQGTGAADDSGLPNDRFFAVRPEGSVSTLKIQRTERGDSAVYLCASSDPVGGAGYNEQFFGPGTRLTVL.

There are many counts of this clonotype. The V gene is TRBV20-1, the J gene TRBJ1-2, with D unclear. Trimming removed 2 bases at V and 3 bases at J, with 16 bases between. CDR1 and CDR2 from the germline V gene are DFQATT and SNEGSKA (reference sequence). The CDR3 sequence is 15 residues long. The CDR3 sequence: CSARNFVGPHYGYTF. DNA of the CDR3: TGCAGTGCTAGAAATTTCGTAGGGCCTCACTATGGCTACACCTTC.

Many counts were recorded for this clonotype. This chain joins TRBV6-1 and TRBJ2-5; maybe TRBD1 (6 bases). Trimming removed 8 bases at V and 5 bases at J, with 12 bases between. The CDR3 runs to 12 residues. Germline CDR1 reads MNHNS; CDR2 reads SASEGT. This CDR3 is CASAGQGETQYF. The CDR3 DNA reads as TGTGCCAGCGCTGGCCAGGGGGAGACCCAGTACTTC.

V is TRBV10-3 and J is TRBJ2-1; D may correspond to TRBD1 or TRBD2 (5 bases each). Trimming left V 6 bases short and J 0 bases short, with 12 bases between. The length of the CDR3 is 15 residues. Germline CDR1 reads ENHRY; CDR2 reads SYGVKD. CDR3 sequence (DNA): TGTGCCATCAGCTCCGGGACCAGCTCCTACAATGAGCAGTTCTTC. Its protein product is CAISSGTSSYNEQFF.